The sequence of this TCR beta chain was determined in a study of T-cell memory formation after mild COVID-19. Overall study: Clusters of TCRs were largely donor specific.

V was pared by 1 base and J by 5 bases, with 11 bases between. Per the germline V gene, CDR1 is MGHRA and CDR2 is YSYEKL. The CDR3 totals 14 residues. This clonotype was found a few times. From the 5' RACE reads, TCRdb called clonotypes with MiXCR, one entry per CDR3 protein. The sample contains 410,000 or so distinct CDR3 sequences, 23% of which appear only once. Sample: PBMCs or a T cell subset sorted from them (not recorded which). V and J are TRBV4-1 and TRBJ2-5; tentatively, D is TRBD2 (7 bases). This clonotype was sampled from an adult woman who had mild COVID-19 (a few samples of this study predate the infection). Cell type and time point are not known. CDR3 bases: TGCGCCAGCAGCCAAGTAGGGGGGGAGGAGACCCAGTACTTC. Encoded protein: CASSQVGGEETQYF.